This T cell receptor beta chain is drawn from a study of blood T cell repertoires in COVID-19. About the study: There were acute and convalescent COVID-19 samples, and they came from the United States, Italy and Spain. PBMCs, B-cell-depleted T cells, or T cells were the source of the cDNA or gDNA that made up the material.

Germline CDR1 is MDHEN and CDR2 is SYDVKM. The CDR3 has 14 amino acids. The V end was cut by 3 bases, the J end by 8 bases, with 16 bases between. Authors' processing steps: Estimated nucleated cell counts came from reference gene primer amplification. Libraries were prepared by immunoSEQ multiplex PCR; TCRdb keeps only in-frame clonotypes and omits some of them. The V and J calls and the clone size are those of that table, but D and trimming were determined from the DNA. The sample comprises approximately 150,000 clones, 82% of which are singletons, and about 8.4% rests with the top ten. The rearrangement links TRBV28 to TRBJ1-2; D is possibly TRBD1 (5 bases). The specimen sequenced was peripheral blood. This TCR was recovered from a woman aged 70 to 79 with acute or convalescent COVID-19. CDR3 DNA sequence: TGTGCCAGCAGTTTGGAACAGGCCAATAAGGGCTACACCTTC. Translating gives CASSLEQANKGYTF.